A selection of T cell receptor beta chains follows, all from one sample in a study of shared clonotypes between healthy human individuals. Profiled with immunoSEQ multiplex PCR; TCRdb holds only in-frame clones, not every one. The sample carries roughly 1,500,000 clones, approximately 98.5% recorded once. The material sequenced was naive CD4+ T cells sorted from blood. Every receptor here comes from a young man in good health. The CDR3 runs from the conserved cysteine through the conserved F or W. D genes are given only for firm matches. Part of the rows lack a size; the others show once, few, many or a class for expanded clones.

d_gene	len	v_gene	abundance	j_gene	CDR3nt	CDR3aa
-	15	TRBV19	once	TRBJ1-5	TGTGCCAGTAGTATAGGGGGGGCCACATATCAGCCCCAGCATTTT	CASSIGGATYQPQHF
TRBD2	17	TRBV10-2	-	TRBJ2-5	TGCGCCAGCAGTGAGGGACTAGCGGGAGAAGGGCGAGAGACCCAGTACTTC	CASSEGLAGEGRETQYF
-	14	TRBV19	-	TRBJ2-2	TGTGCCAGTAGTATCGGGGGATGGACCGGGGAGCTGTTTTTT	CASSIGGWTGELFF
TRBD2	15	TRBV7-7	-	TRBJ2-5	TGTGCTAGCAGTGGGGTAGCGGGAGGCTGGGAGACCCAGTACTTC	CASSGVAGGWETQYF
-	14	TRBV19	-	TRBJ1-1	TGTGCCAGTAGTACACAGGGCCAGAACACTGAAGCTTTCTTT	CASSTQGQNTEAFF
-	11	TRBV29-1	-	TRBJ1-3	TGCAGCGTCCACTCTGGAAACACCATATATTTT	CSVHSGNTIYF
-	10	TRBV29-1	-	TRBJ2-7	TGCAGCGTCGGATCCTACGAGCAGTACTTC	CSVGSYEQYF
TRBD1	14	TRBV7-9	-	TRBJ2-7	TGTGCCAGCAGCCCGGACAGGGTGCCCTACGAGCAGTACTTC	CASSPDRVPYEQYF
-	15	TRBV9	-	TRBJ2-5	TGTGCCAGCAGCGGCCGTGGGGGGTACCAAGAGACCCAGTACTTC	CASSGRGGYQETQYF
-	13	TRBV11-3	-	TRBJ2-7	TGTGCCAGCAGCTTGACAGCAACCTACGAGCAGTACTTC	CASSLTATYEQYF
-	11	TRBV20-1	few	TRBJ1-1	TGCAGCACACAGGGGAACACTGAAGCTTTCTTT	CSTQGNTEAFF
TRBD1	16	TRBV19	-	TRBJ1-1	TGTGCCACCACGGACAGGGGAGGGCCCATGAACACTGAAGCTTTCTTT	CATTDRGGPMNTEAFF
-	17	TRBV2	-	TRBJ2-1	TGTGCCAGCAGTGAAAGGGTCGGCGCCTTTTCCTACAATGAGCAGTTCTTC	CASSERVGAFSYNEQFF
-	11	TRBV20-1	once	TRBJ1-1	TGCAGTGCTAGAGATGCCGGAAGAGCTTTCTTT	CSARDAGRAFF
-	15	TRBV5-1	-	TRBJ1-4	TGCGCCAGCAGCTTATTGGGACGGCTTAATGAAAAACTGTTTTTT	CASSLLGRLNEKLFF
-	14	TRBV5-1	-	TRBJ2-5	TGCGCCAGCAGCTCAGCCGGGGAACAAGAGACCCAGTACTTC	CASSSAGEQETQYF
-	17	TRBV9	-	TRBJ2-1	TGTGCCAGCAGCGTAGCCCTGGGACCTGTGGGGTACAATGAGCAGTTCTTC	CASSVALGPVGYNEQFF
-	14	TRBV6-1	-	TRBJ2-5	TGTGCCAGCAGTGAAGGTGCTCCCCAAGAGACCCAGTACTTC	CASSEGAPQETQYF
TRBD2	14	TRBV28	-	TRBJ2-7	TGTGCCAGCAGAAGGACTAGCGGGACCTACGAGCAGTACTTC	CASRRTSGTYEQYF
-	12	TRBV2	-	TRBJ2-1	TGTGCCAGCAGTGAGCGGACAAATGAGCAGTTCTTC	CASSERTNEQFF
TRBD2	18	TRBV9	once	TRBJ2-1	TGTGCCAGCAGCGTAGATTTTCGGGGGCTAGCGGGAGGGAATGAGCAGTTCTTC	CASSVDFRGLAGGNEQFF
TRBD2	16	TRBV4-1	-	TRBJ2-1	TGCGCCAGCAGATTCGGACTAGCGGGAGTTTCGGGTGAGCAGTTCTTC	CASRFGLAGVSGEQFF
TRBD2	16	TRBV7-2	-	TRBJ2-5	TGTGCCAGCAGCATCTGGCGGGAGGGCCGGCAAGAGACCCAGTACTTC	CASSIWREGRQETQYF
-	13	TRBV6-1	-	TRBJ2-1	TGTGCCAGCAGTGAGACCAGGAGAGTTGAGCAGTTCTTC	CASSETRRVEQFF
-	13	TRBV15	-	TRBJ2-1	TGTGCCACCAGCAGGGGGCTGTACAATGAGCAGTTCTTC	CATSRGLYNEQFF
TRBD1	15	TRBV5-1	-	TRBJ2-7	TGCGCCAGCAGCTTGAGGGACAGGGTATCGAACGAGCAGTACTTC	CASSLRDRVSNEQYF
-	12	TRBV5-1	-	TRBJ2-1	TGCGCCAGCAGCTTATCGTGGAATGAGCAGTTCTTC	CASSLSWNEQFF
TRBD2	16	TRBV18	-	TRBJ2-7	TGTGCCAGCTCACTTTCCTTGTCTAGCGGGACCATAGAGCAGTACTTC	CASSLSLSSGTIEQYF
-	16	TRBV28	-	TRBJ2-6	TGTGCCAGCAGTTTAATGAGCCCCTCTGGGGCCAACGTCCTGACTTTC	CASSLMSPSGANVLTF
-	13	TRBV10-3	-	TRBJ1-2	TGTGCCATCAGTGAGTCGACCGACTATGGCTACACCTTC	CAISESTDYGYTF
TRBD1	19	TRBV29-1	once	TRBJ2-6	TGCAGCGTTGGGTTTTGGGGACAGGAGGTTTCGAGTGGGGCCAACGTCCTGACTTTC	CSVGFWGQEVSSGANVLTF
TRBD2	15	TRBV2	-	TRBJ2-1	TGTGCCAGCAGTGAAAAGGGACTAGCGGCCAATGAGCAGTTCTTC	CASSEKGLAANEQFF
-	15	TRBV7-7	once	TRBJ2-7	TGTGCCAGCAGCTTAGGGGATTCAGGGACCTACGAGCAGTACTTC	CASSLGDSGTYEQYF
-	13	TRBV29-1	-	TRBJ2-5	TGCAGCCCTAGGGCATACAGCGAAGAGACCCAGTACTTC	CSPRAYSEETQYF
-	13	TRBV7-2	-	TRBJ1-5	TGTGCCAGCAGCTTGGACCTATTCAGGGCCCAGCATTTT	CASSLDLFRAQHF
-	14	TRBV5-1	-	TRBJ2-2	TGCGCCAGCAGCTTGGGACAGGACGAGGGGAGGCTGTTTTTT	CASSLGQDEGRLFF
TRBD2	13	TRBV18	once	TRBJ2-1	TGTGCCAGCTCGGGGACTAGCGGTAATGAGCAGTTCTTC	CASSGTSGNEQFF
-	11	TRBV6-5	-	TRBJ2-3	TGTGCCAGCCAGGACACAGATACGCAGTATTTT	CASQDTDTQYF
-	17	TRBV5-1	-	TRBJ1-2	TGCGCCAGCAGCCCTACCCCAGCCCCCCTAGGAAACTATGGCTACACCTTC	CASSPTPAPLGNYGYTF
-	15	TRBV9	-	TRBJ1-3	TGTGCCAGCAGCGTTGGGAGGGTAACTGGAAACACCATATATTTT	CASSVGRVTGNTIYF
-	16	TRBV7-2	-	TRBJ2-5	TGTGCCAGCAGCCTGGTGGAGGGCAGTTACCAAGAGACCCAGTACTTC	CASSLVEGSYQETQYF
TRBD2	21	TRBV15	-	TRBJ2-7	TGTGCCACCAGCAGAGATGAGAGGACCCGGGGGACTAGCGGGAGTGCATACGAGCAGTACTTC	CATSRDERTRGTSGSAYEQYF
TRBD1	13	TRBV18	-	TRBJ1-1	TGTGCCAGCTCCCAGACAGGGACCACTGAAGCTTTCTTT	CASSQTGTTEAFF
-	11	TRBV20-1	-	TRBJ2-3	TGCAGTGCTACTCACACAGATACGCAGTATTTT	CSATHTDTQYF
-	11	TRBV28	-	TRBJ1-1	TGTGCCAGCAGTACATACACTGAAGCTTTCTTT	CASSTYTEAFF
TRBD1	15	TRBV6-1	-	TRBJ2-3	TGTGCCAGCAGGGCCTGGGACAGGGAACCAGATACGCAGTATTTT	CASRAWDREPDTQYF
TRBD1	14	TRBV27	-	TRBJ2-7	TGTGCCAGTAGACCTCAGTCAGGGGGCCACGAGCAGTACTTC	CASRPQSGGHEQYF
TRBD1	15	TRBV4-1	-	TRBJ1-2	TGCGCCAGCAGCCAAGTTCTCCGGGACAGAGATGGCTACACCTTC	CASSQVLRDRDGYTF
TRBD2	16	TRBV7-3	-	TRBJ2-3	TGTGCCAGCAGCCCGGGAGGCGGGAGAACCCCAGATACGCAGTATTTT	CASSPGGGRTPDTQYF
-	14	TRBV18	-	TRBJ1-2	TGTGCCAGCTCACCGGCCCAAACCAACTATGGCTACACCTTC	CASSPAQTNYGYTF
-	15	TRBV12-2	-	TRBJ2-7	TGTGCAAGTCGCTTCTTACGCGGCGGGAGATACGAGCAGTACTTC	CASRFLRGGRYEQYF
TRBD1	14	TRBV29-1	-	TRBJ2-1	TGCAGCGTTGACGACAGGGTAACCTACAATGAGCAGTTCTTC	CSVDDRVTYNEQFF
-	13	TRBV28	-	TRBJ1-5	TGTGCCAGCAGTAACAATGTCCGGCAGCCCCAGCATTTT	CASSNNVRQPQHF
-	15	TRBV27	-	TRBJ1-3	TGTGCCAGCAGTTTAAGAGGGGTCGGGTTTAACACCATATATTTT	CASSLRGVGFNTIYF
TRBD1	18	TRBV11-2	-	TRBJ1-5	TGTGCCAGCAGCATACTATACCGGGACAGGGAAGGGAATCAGCCCCAGCATTTT	CASSILYRDREGNQPQHF
-	16	TRBV2	-	TRBJ2-1	TGTGCCAGCAGTTACCAGGGCGAACTCTCCTACAATGAGCAGTTCTTC	CASSYQGELSYNEQFF
-	13	TRBV9	-	TRBJ2-5	TGTGCCAGCAGTGAGAGGGGGGAAGAGACCCAGTACTTC	CASSERGEETQYF
-	13	TRBV5-1	-	TRBJ2-1	TGCGCCAGCAGTAGCCGGCCTTACAATGAGCAGTTCTTC	CASSSRPYNEQFF